The clone carrying this T cell receptor (beta chain) was counted once. What it recognizes is unknown. The data belong to a study of radiation and T cells in renal cell carcinoma. Study-wide findings and caveats: Top 100 clonotypes averaged around 50% in irradiated versus roughly 43% in nephrectomy-only tumors.

Trimming pared 3 bases from V and 2 bases from J, leaving 16 bases between. The V gene's germline CDR1 is SGDLS and CDR2 YYNGEE. The CDR3 contains 16 residues. Treatment specified: treatment-naive control, cytoreductive nephrectomy. Treatment-naive patients without radiation supplied the control tumors at nephrectomy. Profiled with immunoSEQ multiplex PCR; TCRdb holds only in-frame clones, not every one. The data contain around 9,000 clones, 55% to 70% of them singletons. This clonotype was obtained from a man in his sixties with renal cell carcinoma. The source was tumor tissue, collected from a patient whose treatment was nephrectomy without radiotherapy. This chain joins TRBV9 and TRBJ2-3; possible D gene TRBD2, 6 bases. CDR3 sequence reads: CASSERGGDPTDTQYF. For the CDR3, the DNA is TGTGCCAGCAGCGAGAGGGGCGGGGACCCCACAGATACGCAGTATTTT.